This is a list of T cell receptor beta chains from one sample in a study of blood T cells in healthy people across ages. TCRdb independently ran MiXCR on the 5' RACE reads; one entry per CDR3 protein. The table records 850,000 to 1,000,000 distinct CDR3 sequences, about 53% of them present only once. Source material: blood. These receptors all come from a woman aged 55-69 years in good health. Both conserved end residues are part of each CDR3. Fields, in order: clone size, D gene, V gene, J gene, CDR3 protein, CDR3 DNA. D genes are given only for firm matches. Size is stated for part of the rows, as once, few or many counts, or as a class when the clone is expanded.

abundance: .; d_gene: .; v_gene: TRBV7-9; j_gene: TRBJ2-1; CDR3aa: CASSISQGEQFF; CDR3nt: TGTGCCAGCAGCATCTCCCAGGGTGAGCAGTTCTTC
abundance: .; d_gene: .; v_gene: TRBV7-9; j_gene: TRBJ2-3; CDR3aa: CASSLLVGGADTQYF; CDR3nt: TGTGCCAGCAGCTTATTGGTGGGAGGTGCAGATACGCAGTATTTT
abundance: .; d_gene: .; v_gene: TRBV29-1; j_gene: TRBJ2-7; CDR3aa: CSARSGASSLYEQYF; CDR3nt: TGCAGCGCGAGGTCGGGGGCGTCCTCCTTATACGAGCAGTACTTC
abundance: many; d_gene: .; v_gene: TRBV29-1; j_gene: TRBJ2-7; CDR3aa: CSVEDHVGDSYF; CDR3nt: TGCAGCGTTGAAGATCATGTCGGGGACTCGTACTTC
abundance: .; d_gene: TRBD1; v_gene: TRBV2; j_gene: TRBJ2-7; CDR3aa: CASSLQGTNYEQYF; CDR3nt: TGTGCCAGCAGTCTACAGGGGACCAACTACGAGCAGTACTTC
abundance: .; d_gene: TRBD1; v_gene: TRBV5-1; j_gene: TRBJ1-2; CDR3aa: CASSQRQGPSIDGYTF; CDR3nt: TGCGCCAGCAGCCAACGACAGGGGCCTTCTATTGATGGCTACACCTTC
abundance: .; d_gene: .; v_gene: TRBV20-1; j_gene: TRBJ2-3; CDR3aa: CSASGALSRTQYF; CDR3nt: TGCAGTGCTAGTGGGGCCCTTTCGAGGACGCAGTATTTT
abundance: few; d_gene: .; v_gene: TRBV29-1; j_gene: TRBJ1-2; CDR3aa: CSVEWRYGYTF; CDR3nt: TGCAGCGTTGAGTGGAGATATGGCTACACCTTC
abundance: once; d_gene: .; v_gene: TRBV6-1; j_gene: TRBJ1-1; CDR3aa: CASSEEAGPNTEAFF; CDR3nt: TGTGCCAGCAGTGAGGAGGCCGGCCCGAACACTGAAGCTTTCTTT
abundance: once; d_gene: .; v_gene: TRBV20-1; j_gene: TRBJ2-7; CDR3aa: CSAASGEQYF; CDR3nt: TGCAGTGCCGCAAGCGGCGAGCAGTACTTC
abundance: .; d_gene: .; v_gene: TRBV7-9; j_gene: TRBJ2-2; CDR3aa: CASSERPGSNTGELFF; CDR3nt: TGTGCCAGCAGCGAACGCCCTGGCTCCAACACTGGGGAGCTGTTTTTT
abundance: few; d_gene: .; v_gene: TRBV12-3/TRBV12-4; j_gene: TRBJ2-1; CDR3aa: CASSFRDPRGNEQFF; CDR3nt: TGTGCCAGCAGTTTCAGGGACCCCAGGGGCAATGAGCAGTTCTTC
abundance: .; d_gene: .; v_gene: TRBV7-8; j_gene: TRBJ2-1; CDR3aa: CASSLVKEQFF; CDR3nt: TGTGCCAGCAGCTTAGTGAAGGAGCAGTTCTTC
abundance: .; d_gene: .; v_gene: TRBV25-1; j_gene: TRBJ2-4; CDR3aa: CASSISGTPVQYF; CDR3nt: TGTGCCAGCAGTATATCAGGGACTCCGGTTCAGTACTTC
abundance: .; d_gene: TRBD2; v_gene: TRBV4-1; j_gene: TRBJ2-3; CDR3aa: CASSQGVAGVLSTDTQYF; CDR3nt: TGCGCCAGCAGCCAAGGGGTAGCGGGGGTTCTAAGCACAGATACGCAGTATTTT
abundance: .; d_gene: .; v_gene: TRBV29-1; j_gene: TRBJ1-1; CDR3aa: CSVAGTPRRAEAFF; CDR3nt: TGCAGCGTAGCCGGGACACCCAGGCGGGCTGAAGCTTTCTTT
abundance: .; d_gene: .; v_gene: TRBV5-1; j_gene: TRBJ1-5; CDR3aa: CASSMVGGDQPQHF; CDR3nt: TGCGCCAGCAGCATGGTCGGGGGCGATCAGCCCCAGCATTTT
abundance: .; d_gene: .; v_gene: TRBV27; j_gene: TRBJ2-5; CDR3aa: CASIKGRSHNEQYF; CDR3nt: TGTGCCAGCATTAAAGGGAGATCCCACAATGAGCAGTACTTC
abundance: few; d_gene: .; v_gene: TRBV2; j_gene: TRBJ2-7; CDR3aa: CAGSVAEEQYF; CDR3nt: TGTGCCGGCAGCGTCGCAGAAGAGCAGTACTTC
abundance: .; d_gene: .; v_gene: TRBV12-3/TRBV12-4; j_gene: TRBJ2-1; CDR3aa: CASSLAMTPIKGNEQFF; CDR3nt: TGTGCCAGCAGTTTAGCCATGACCCCGATCAAAGGTAATGAGCAGTTCTTC
abundance: .; d_gene: TRBD2; v_gene: TRBV12-3/TRBV12-4; j_gene: TRBJ2-5; CDR3aa: CASSFRLARETQYF; CDR3nt: TGTGCCAGCAGTTTTCGACTAGCGAGGGAGACCCAGTACTTC
abundance: few; d_gene: .; v_gene: TRBV4-1; j_gene: TRBJ1-1; CDR3aa: CASSQGSVRRVLDTEAFF; CDR3nt: TGCGCCAGCAGCCAAGGGTCTGTCAGGAGGGTACTGGACACTGAAGCTTTCTTT
abundance: .; d_gene: .; v_gene: TRBV10-3; j_gene: TRBJ2-7; CDR3aa: CAIALPGTYEQYF; CDR3nt: TGTGCCATCGCTCTCCCAGGGACCTACGAGCAGTACTTC
abundance: .; d_gene: .; v_gene: TRBV27; j_gene: TRBJ1-2; CDR3aa: CASSSGLVGGYGYTF; CDR3nt: TGTGCCAGCAGTTCAGGGTTAGTTGGGGGCTATGGCTACACCTTC
abundance: .; d_gene: .; v_gene: TRBV28; j_gene: TRBJ1-2; CDR3aa: CASSFNPDRAYGYTF; CDR3nt: TGTGCCAGCAGTTTTAACCCTGACAGAGCCTATGGCTACACCTTC
abundance: few; d_gene: TRBD2; v_gene: TRBV5-1; j_gene: TRBJ2-7; CDR3aa: CASRAGTSDTYEQYF; CDR3nt: TGCGCCAGCAGAGCAGGGACTAGCGACACCTACGAGCAGTACTTC
abundance: .; d_gene: .; v_gene: TRBV5-5; j_gene: TRBJ1-4; CDR3aa: CASSPPGTRNEKLFF; CDR3nt: TGTGCCAGCAGCCCCCCCGGGACACGGAATGAAAAACTGTTTTTT
abundance: few; d_gene: .; v_gene: TRBV5-1; j_gene: TRBJ2-7; CDR3aa: CASSWEKGLPSSYEQYF; CDR3nt: TGCGCCAGCAGCTGGGAGAAGGGGCTCCCGAGCTCCTACGAGCAGTACTTC
abundance: .; d_gene: .; v_gene: TRBV27; j_gene: TRBJ2-4; CDR3aa: CASSLRRLAKNIQYF; CDR3nt: TGTGCCAGCAGTTTAAGGAGGCTAGCCAAAAACATTCAGTACTTC
abundance: .; d_gene: .; v_gene: TRBV15; j_gene: TRBJ2-7; CDR3aa: CATSQRPRYEQYF; CDR3nt: TGTGCCACCAGCCAACGCCCCCGGTACGAGCAGTACTTC
abundance: .; d_gene: .; v_gene: TRBV29-1; j_gene: TRBJ1-1; CDR3aa: CSHGRNTEAFF; CDR3nt: TGCAGCCACGGACGGAACACTGAAGCTTTCTTT
abundance: .; d_gene: .; v_gene: TRBV29-1; j_gene: TRBJ2-5; CDR3aa: CSVEEGTGRGETQYF; CDR3nt: TGCAGCGTTGAAGAGGGAACAGGGCGTGGAGAGACCCAGTACTTC
abundance: few; d_gene: .; v_gene: TRBV28; j_gene: TRBJ1-1; CDR3aa: CASSLSTFMNTEAFF; CDR3nt: TGTGCCAGCAGTCTCAGTACCTTCATGAACACTGAAGCTTTCTTT
abundance: .; d_gene: .; v_gene: TRBV5-5; j_gene: TRBJ2-7; CDR3aa: CASSPVWSNHEQYF; CDR3nt: TGTGCCAGCAGCCCCGTGTGGAGTAATCACGAGCAGTACTTC
abundance: few; d_gene: TRBD2; v_gene: TRBV13; j_gene: TRBJ2-3; CDR3aa: CASSSLAGVGDTQYF; CDR3nt: TGTGCCAGCAGCTCACTAGCGGGAGTGGGGGATACGCAGTATTTT
abundance: .; d_gene: .; v_gene: TRBV7-2; j_gene: TRBJ1-1; CDR3aa: CASSRDRYTEAFF; CDR3nt: TGTGCCAGCAGCCGAGACAGATATACTGAAGCTTTCTTT
abundance: .; d_gene: .; v_gene: TRBV14; j_gene: TRBJ2-7; CDR3aa: CASSTNWGTIHEQYF; CDR3nt: TGTGCCAGCAGCACCAACTGGGGCACGATCCACGAGCAGTACTTC
abundance: .; d_gene: .; v_gene: TRBV28; j_gene: TRBJ1-5; CDR3aa: CASRFIGPSNQPQHF; CDR3nt: TGTGCCAGCAGGTTTATAGGGCCAAGCAATCAGCCCCAGCATTTT
abundance: once; d_gene: TRBD2; v_gene: TRBV7-2; j_gene: TRBJ2-5; CDR3aa: CASSFDSGRSWETQYF; CDR3nt: TGTGCCAGCAGCTTTGATAGCGGGAGGTCGTGGGAGACCCAGTACTTC
abundance: .; d_gene: TRBD1; v_gene: TRBV10-3; j_gene: TRBJ2-5; CDR3aa: CAISEPTGLLQETQYF; CDR3nt: TGTGCCATCAGTGAGCCGACAGGGCTCCTCCAAGAGACCCAGTACTTC
abundance: .; d_gene: TRBD2; v_gene: TRBV6-1; j_gene: TRBJ2-1; CDR3aa: CASRVAGLNNEQFF; CDR3nt: TGTGCCAGCAGGGTAGCGGGGCTGAACAATGAGCAGTTCTTC
abundance: .; d_gene: TRBD2; v_gene: TRBV29-1; j_gene: TRBJ2-3; CDR3aa: CSVKRGAGPYTQYF; CDR3nt: TGCAGCGTTAAGAGAGGAGCGGGACCGTATACGCAGTATTTT
abundance: .; d_gene: .; v_gene: TRBV10-3; j_gene: TRBJ1-2; CDR3aa: CAISEVQGRYGYTF; CDR3nt: TGTGCCATCAGCGAAGTCCAGGGACGCTATGGCTACACCTTC
abundance: .; d_gene: .; v_gene: TRBV7-3; j_gene: TRBJ2-2; CDR3aa: CASSLFVSGAGELFF; CDR3nt: TGTGCCAGCAGCTTATTTGTAAGCGGCGCCGGGGAGCTGTTTTTT
abundance: .; d_gene: .; v_gene: TRBV12-3/TRBV12-4; j_gene: TRBJ2-2; CDR3aa: CTSKPYERSTGELFF; CDR3nt: TGTACCAGCAAACCGTATGAAAGGTCCACCGGGGAGCTGTTTTTT
abundance: .; d_gene: .; v_gene: TRBV29-1; j_gene: TRBJ1-1; CDR3aa: CSVGLWGGALDTEAFF; CDR3nt: TGCAGCGTTGGGCTATGGGGGGGGGCTCTGGACACTGAAGCTTTCTTT
abundance: .; d_gene: .; v_gene: TRBV14; j_gene: TRBJ2-2; CDR3aa: CASSQDFNTGELFF; CDR3nt: TGTGCCAGCAGCCAAGATTTTAACACCGGGGAGCTGTTTTTT
abundance: .; d_gene: .; v_gene: TRBV7-8; j_gene: TRBJ1-2; CDR3aa: CASSLARTANYGCTF; CDR3nt: TGTGCCAGCAGCTTAGCACGGACAGCTAACTATGGCTGCACCTTC
abundance: .; d_gene: TRBD2; v_gene: TRBV20-1; j_gene: TRBJ2-7; CDR3aa: CSGWTSGAYEQYF; CDR3nt: TGCAGTGGGTGGACTAGCGGGGCCTACGAGCAGTACTTC
abundance: .; d_gene: .; v_gene: TRBV20-1; j_gene: TRBJ2-1; CDR3aa: CSAAGTYDEQFF; CDR3nt: TGCAGTGCTGCCGGGACTTACGATGAGCAGTTCTTC